A selection of T cell receptor beta chains follows, all from one sample in a study of regulatory T cells in long-lasting Graves disease. MiXCR, run by TCRdb on the multiplex PCR reads, gives a single entry per CDR3 protein. This table holds approximately 400,000 distinct CDR3 sequences, less than 25% found once. Sequenced material: peripheral blood mononuclear cells (PBMCs), taken when the disease was refractory, from a patient treated with antithyroid drugs. These receptors were collected from a female donor with Graves disease. The CDR3 runs from the conserved cysteine through the conserved F or W. A D gene is named only where the DNA matches it firmly. Not every row has a clone size; where given, it reads once, few, many or a size class.

>TRBD1|few|TRBV6-1|TRBJ1-2
TGTGCCAGCAGATTTTTGGGACAGGGCCATGGCTACACCTTC
CASRFLGQGHGYTF
>-|many|TRBV29-1|TRBJ2-6
TGCAGCGTGGGGGCCTCCCTCCCCTCTGGGGCCAACGTCCTGACTTTC
CSVGASLPSGANVLTF
>-|-|TRBV3-1|TRBJ1-1
TGTGCCAGCAGCCAAGATGTCCTTGGGGGACCGCTGAACACTGAAGCTTTCTTT
CASSQDVLGGPLNTEAFF
>TRBD1|-|TRBV27|TRBJ2-7
TGTGCCAGCAGACAGGGGGCCTCCGAGCAGTACTTC
CASRQGASEQYF
>-|-|TRBV2|TRBJ2-5
TGTGCCAGCAGTGGGGAGGCTCAGACCCAGTACTTC
CASSGEAQTQYF
>-|-|TRBV28|TRBJ1-5
TGTGCCAGCAGTTTATCCAAAAACAATCAGCCCCAGCATTTT
CASSLSKNNQPQHF
>-|many|TRBV29-1|TRBJ2-5
TGCAGCGTTGAAGAACCCAGGCAAGAGACCCAGTACTTC
CSVEEPRQETQYF
>-|-|TRBV4-3|TRBJ1-1
TGCGCCAGCAGCCAAGGATTAAAGGGGCAAGCTTTCTTT
CASSQGLKGQAFF
>-|-|TRBV4-1|TRBJ1-2
TGCGCCAGCAGCCAAGAGGGAGGTGACAGATACTATGGCTACACCTTC
CASSQEGGDRYYGYTF
>-|few|TRBV7-8|TRBJ1-2
TGTGCCAGCAGCCCGGGGACATGGTATGGCTACACCTTC
CASSPGTWYGYTF
>-|-|TRBV30|TRBJ1-1
TGTGCCTGGAGTGTATCGGGTGAAGCTTTCTTT
CAWSVSGEAFF
>-|-|TRBV9|TRBJ2-2
TGTGCCAGCAGCGTAGCTAAGAACACCGGGGAGCTGTTTTTT
CASSVAKNTGELFF
>-|-|TRBV19|TRBJ1-1
TGTGCCAGTAGTATACAGAGAGATAATGAAGCTTTCTTT
CASSIQRDNEAFF
>TRBD2|many|TRBV3-1|TRBJ2-5
TGTGCCAGCAGCCAAGACCTCGGGGGAGGGGAGACCCAGTACTTC
CASSQDLGGGETQYF
>TRBD1|many|TRBV29-1|TRBJ1-2
TGCAGCGTTGTTAGACAGGGGGATAACTATGGCTACACCTTC
CSVVRQGDNYGYTF
>-|many|TRBV12-3/TRBV12-4|TRBJ1-5
TGTGCCAGCACCATATGGCCTCAGCCCCAGCATTTT
CASTIWPQPQHF
>TRBD2|-|TRBV10-3|TRBJ2-5
TGTGCCACCCGGACTAGCGGGACCCAAGAGACCCGGTACTTC
CATRTSGTQETRYF
>TRBD2|few|TRBV12-3/TRBV12-4|TRBJ2-4
TGTGCCAGCAGTTGGGGCCGGGGGGTAGCCAAAAACATTCAGTACTTC
CASSWGRGVAKNIQYF
>TRBD2|-|TRBV6-2/TRBV6-3|TRBJ2-2
TGTGCCAGCCGACACGCTAGCGGGAAGACCGGGGAGCTGTTTTTT
CASRHASGKTGELFF
>-|-|TRBV2|TRBJ1-2
TGTGCCAGCAGTGTTCGCGGGGGCTACGCCTTC
CASSVRGGYAF
>TRBD2|many|TRBV24-1|TRBJ2-1
TGTGCCACCAGTGATCGGGGGGTCCAGAATGAGCAGTTCTTC
CATSDRGVQNEQFF
>-|once|TRBV20-1|TRBJ1-4
TGCAGTGCTAGAGCTGCAACTAATGAAAAACTGTTTTTT
CSARAATNEKLFF
>TRBD1|few|TRBV7-2|TRBJ2-7
TGTGCCAGCAGCTTCGGGTCGCAGGGGGCTGGGATCTTGTACTTC
CASSFGSQGAGILYF
>-|few|TRBV9|TRBJ2-5
TGTGCCAGCAGCGTAGTGGGCGGCCAAGAGACCCAGTACTTC
CASSVVGGQETQYF
>TRBD1|-|TRBV4-2|TRBJ2-1
TGTGCCAGCAGCCCGGGACAGGCAGACTACAATGAGCAGTTCTTC
CASSPGQADYNEQFF
>-|-|TRBV20-1|TRBJ2-7
TGCAGTGCTAGAGATATCGGGAGCTCCTACGAGCAGTACTTC
CSARDIGSSYEQYF
>TRBD1|-|TRBV7-2|TRBJ2-5
TGTGCCAGCAGCCCGGGACAGGGGAGAGAGGAGACCCAGTACTTC
CASSPGQGREETQYF
>-|few|TRBV10-3|TRBJ2-6
TGTGCCATCAGTGAGTCCGGCTCCACTGGGGCCAACGTCCTGACTTTC
CAISESGSTGANVLTF
>-|many|TRBV27|TRBJ1-2
TGTGCCAGCAGTTTATTGGGCGGCTATGGCTACACCTTC
CASSLLGGYGYTF
>TRBD2|many|TRBV28|TRBJ2-7
TGTGCCAGCAGTTTACTGCCGGGACTAGGGACCCCCCACTCCTACGAGCAGTACTTC
CASSLLPGLGTPHSYEQYF
>-|-|TRBV5-1|TRBJ1-4
TGCGCCAGCAGCCTCAGCTCGGGTCCAACTAATGAAAAACTGTTTTTT
CASSLSSGPTNEKLFF
>-|-|TRBV6-1|TRBJ1-1
TGTGCCAGCGTGTCGGGTTTTGAAGCTTTCTTT
CASVSGFEAFF
>-|-|TRBV15|TRBJ2-3
TGTGCCACCAGCGACGAGGATACGCAGTATTTT
CATSDEDTQYF
>-|-|TRBV29-1|TRBJ1-1
TGCAGCGTTGATTACTCTGGGGGGACTGAAGCTTTCTTT
CSVDYSGGTEAFF
>TRBD1|many|TRBV6-1|TRBJ1-5
TGTGCCAGCAGTAACCCGGACAGGGGTAGTTTCTCGCGCAATCAGCCCCAGCATTTT
CASSNPDRGSFSRNQPQHF
>TRBD2|few|TRBV9|TRBJ2-5
TGTGCCAGCAGCGTCCAAACCGGGACTAGAGAGACCCAGTACTTC
CASSVQTGTRETQYF